This paragraph covers one TCR beta chain sequence. These data belong to a study of cytomegalovirus exposure and HLA in healthy donors. The CDR3 consists of 14 residues. V lost 0 bases and J 4 bases, leaving 10 bases between the germline ends. Germline V CDR1 and CDR2: SGHRS, YFSETQ. The assay was immunoSEQ multiplex PCR, and TCRdb's table has in-frame clones only and misses some. The sample consists of around 140,000 clones, roughly 87% of them appearing once. The clonotype was recovered from a woman aged 18-35 years in good health and CMV-seronegative. Sequenced sample: PBMCs. The chain links TRBV5-1 to TRBJ1-2; D unclear. DNA of the CDR3: TGCGCCAGCAGCTTGGCCGAGAGAGCCTATGGCTACACCTTC. This translates into CASSLAERAYGYTF.